The count of the clone carrying this TCR beta chain is one. This specimen includes other DNA sequences encoding the same CDR3. TCRdb's copy holds only in-frame clones and misses some; the assay was immunoSEQ multiplex PCR. The sample records some 260,000 clones, nearly 90% being singletons. These data are taken from a study of blood T cell repertoires in COVID-19. This clonotype was sampled from a woman aged 40 to 49 who had recovered from COVID-19. Source material: peripheral blood.

The DNA for the CDR3 is TGTGCCAGTAGTATAGCCGGGGGTAATCAGCCCCAGCATTTT. It is translated as CASSIAGGNQPQHF. The rearrangement links TRBV19 to TRBJ1-5; D may be TRBD1 (5 bases). V dropped 1 base and J dropped 4 bases, with 8 bases sitting between them. Germline V gene sequence: CDR1 LNHDA, CDR2 SQIVND (reference sequence). The CDR3 is made up of 14 amino acids.